Each of the 3 T cell receptor beta chains below was sequenced from the same sample in a study of CXCR3-negative and CXCR3-positive naive CD8 T cells. Carrying UMI labels, the TRB cDNA libraries were prepared through 5' RACE. TCRdb reworked the 5' RACE reads into one entry per CDR3 protein, no DNA. The sample has some 5,400 distinct CDR3 sequences. General study points: CXCR3-positive naive cells had more hydrophobic TRB CDR3s than CXCR3-negative naive cells.

Antigens for these TCRs are unknown. Sequenced sample: naive CXCR3+ CD8+ T cells from blood. Subset in this sample: CD45RO-CCR7+CD27+CD95- naive CD8+ T cells expressing CXCR3 (TNR3+). These receptors all come from a human donor in good health. Some clones in this sample may be carry-over from other donors' samples.

The rearrangement joins TRBV7-9 to TRBJ2-3; TCRdb gives TRBD2 as the D gene, but with no DNA this cannot be confirmed. The germline CDR1 and CDR2 sequences are SEHNR and FQNEAQ (reference sequence). The CDR3 totals 16 residues. CDR3: CASSPTSGRGEDTQYF.

V usage is TRBV7-3 and J usage is TRBJ1-1; TCRdb outputs TRBD1, but without DNA this stays unchecked. This CDR3 is 14 amino acids long. Germline V gene data show CDR1 as SGHTA and CDR2 as FQGTGA. The CDR3 here is CASSLSRGDTEAFF.

Frequency places this clonotype as medium-sized. The rearrangement links TRBV25-1 to TRBJ2-1; without DNA, the TCRdb call of TRBD2 cannot be checked. Germline V lookup: CDR1 MGHDK, CDR2 SYGVNS. There are 17 residues in the CDR3. This chain's CDR3 is CASSDPRTESSYNEQFF.